These T cell receptor beta chains were read from a single sample in a study of cytomegalovirus exposure and HLA in healthy donors. Repertoires were generated with immunoSEQ multiplex PCR, while TCRdb's copy carries only in-frame clones and drops some. The sample carries tens of thousands of clones, around 82% recorded once. Sequencing input: PBMCs. Receptor source: a man younger than 35 in good health and CMV-seronegative. Both conserved end residues are part of each CDR3. D genes are given only for firm matches. For some rows the clone size is stated as once, few or many, or as a class when expanded; others skip it.

D	size	V	J	DNA	CDR3
TRBD1	NA	TRBV4-1	TRBJ1-2	TGCGCCAGCAGCCAACGACAGGGGATAGGGGGCTACACCTTC	CASSQRQGIGGYTF
TRBD1	NA	TRBV19	TRBJ2-7	TGTGCCAGTAGTCTGAGTGCGGGGACAGGGTACGAGCAGTACTTC	CASSLSAGTGYEQYF
NA	NA	TRBV27	TRBJ1-1	TGTGCCAGCAGTTTATTCGGATACAGGTACACTGAAGCTTTCTTT	CASSLFGYRYTEAFF
TRBD2	NA	TRBV27	TRBJ2-7	TGTGCCAGCAGCGCGGGGGGGCGAGGGGAGCAGTACTTC	CASSAGGRGEQYF
NA	NA	TRBV6-6	TRBJ1-2	TGTGCCAGCAGTCCCCGACGGGATACTATGCGCTACACCTTC	CASSPRRDTMRYTF
TRBD2	once	TRBV5-4	TRBJ2-7	TGTGCCAGCAGCTTGGGCCGGACTTCCCGGACTAGCTCCTACGAGCAGTACTTC	CASSLGRTSRTSSYEQYF
NA	few	TRBV29-1	TRBJ1-1	TGCAGCGTTGCGCTGTTGAAGGGGGTGACTGAAGCTTTCTTT	CSVALLKGVTEAFF
NA	NA	TRBV6-5	TRBJ1-1	TGTGCCAGCCTTTACAGGGATAATGCTGAAGCTTTCTTT	CASLYRDNAEAFF
NA	NA	TRBV7-8	TRBJ1-1	TGTGCCAGCAGACCGGGATACGGGTACACTGAAGCTTTCTTT	CASRPGYGYTEAFF
NA	NA	TRBV28	TRBJ1-5	TGTGCCAGCAGGCCGATTGGGGAGGGCGGTCAGCCCCAGCATTTT	CASRPIGEGGQPQHF
TRBD1	NA	TRBV28	TRBJ1-2	TGTGCCAGCCACGACAGGGGCAACTTTAACTATGGCTACACCTTC	CASHDRGNFNYGYTF
TRBD1	NA	TRBV18	TRBJ2-3	TGTGCCAGCTCACCCGGACAGGAGAGCACAGATACGCAGTATTTT	CASSPGQESTDTQYF
NA	few	TRBV7-2	TRBJ2-7	TGTGCCAGCAGCGTCACGACTAGTCGGAGCTCCTACGAGCAGTACTTC	CASSVTTSRSSYEQYF
NA	NA	TRBV6-5	TRBJ1-1	TGTGCCAGCAGCCGTGGGGGGTACACTGAAGCTTTCTTT	CASSRGGYTEAFF
NA	NA	TRBV12-5	TRBJ1-1	TGTGCTAGTGGTTTGGGAACCGGGGGGAACACTGAAGCTTTCTTT	CASGLGTGGNTEAFF
TRBD1	NA	TRBV6-5	TRBJ1-1	TGTGCCAGCAGTTACGGGGGACAGGGGGCGATGACTGAAGCTTTCTTT	CASSYGGQGAMTEAFF
NA	NA	TRBV2	TRBJ2-2	TGTGCCGCTACAGGGAAGAACACCGCCGGGGAGCTGTTTTTT	CAATGKNTAGELFF
NA	NA	TRBV28	TRBJ2-7	TGTGCCAGCAGTCACGACACCTACGAGCAGTACTTC	CASSHDTYEQYF
NA	NA	TRBV7-2	TRBJ2-7	TGTGCCAGCAGCTTAGTTGGCCCCTACGAGCAGTACTTC	CASSLVGPYEQYF
NA	NA	TRBV9	TRBJ1-3	TGTGCCAGCAGCATAGAGTCTAGGGGAAACACCATATATTTT	CASSIESRGNTIYF
TRBD1	NA	TRBV5-1	TRBJ1-2	TGCGCCAGCAGCCTCGGACAGGGGGCGCCTGGCTACACCTTC	CASSLGQGAPGYTF
TRBD1	NA	TRBV7-9	TRBJ1-2	TGTGCCAGCAGCCCGACTACCGACAGGGGGCGCGGCTATGGCTACACCTTC	CASSPTTDRGRGYGYTF
NA	NA	TRBV5-4	TRBJ2-1	TGTGCCAGCAGCTGGGCGGGCCAAAATAGGAATGAGCAGTTCTTC	CASSWAGQNRNEQFF
TRBD2	NA	TRBV19	TRBJ2-3	TGTGCCAGTAGTCGGGTAGCGGGGAACACAGATACGCAGTATTTT	CASSRVAGNTDTQYF
NA	few	TRBV30	TRBJ1-1	TGTGCCTGGTGCCCTGAAGGGGCCGGTGAAGCTTTCTTT	CAWCPEGAGEAFF
NA	NA	TRBV7-6	TRBJ2-2	TGTGCCAGCAGCTTAGCGGGGGCTCGGAGGAACACCGGGGAGCTGTTTTTT	CASSLAGARRNTGELFF
TRBD2	NA	TRBV7-9	TRBJ2-7	TGTGCCATCCCCGCGGGAGACAACTACGAGCAGTACTTC	CAIPAGDNYEQYF
TRBD2	NA	TRBV7-8	TRBJ2-1	TGTGCCAGCAGCTTTCGGCGGGGGGTAGGAGATGAGCAGTTCTTC	CASSFRRGVGDEQFF
TRBD1	once	TRBV28	TRBJ1-3	TGTGCCCTTACAGGGGCTGGAAACACCATATATTTT	CALTGAGNTIYF
TRBD1	NA	TRBV2	TRBJ1-5	TGTGCCAGCAGTGGAAAGGGGACAGCCCCCAATCAGCCCCAGCATTTT	CASSGKGTAPNQPQHF
TRBD2	NA	TRBV18	TRBJ2-7	TGTGCCAGCTCACCAGGCGGGGGGCTCTCCTACGAGCAGTACTTC	CASSPGGGLSYEQYF
NA	NA	TRBV28	TRBJ1-2	TGTGCCAGCAGTTTACTCTCAGATGGCTACACCTTC	CASSLLSDGYTF
NA	NA	TRBV7-8	TRBJ1-2	TGTGCCAGCAGCCCCGAGGCTGAATATGGCTACACCTTC	CASSPEAEYGYTF
TRBD2	NA	TRBV7-2	TRBJ2-5	TGTGCCAGCAGCTCCCTAGCGGAAGAGACCCAGTACTTC	CASSSLAEETQYF
TRBD1	once	TRBV27	TRBJ2-3	TGTGCCAGCGGCCGGCAGGGGGCTACAGATACGCAGTATTTT	CASGRQGATDTQYF
TRBD2	NA	TRBV7-9	TRBJ2-3	TGTGCCAGCAGCCCGCGACTAGCGCGGAACACAGATACGCAGTATTTT	CASSPRLARNTDTQYF
NA	NA	TRBV6-5	TRBJ2-7	TGTGCCAGCAGTTACTCTTTAGGGGGCTCCTACGAGCAGTACTTC	CASSYSLGGSYEQYF
TRBD1	NA	TRBV11-3	TRBJ1-2	TGTGCCAGCAGCTTAATTTGTGACAGGGGGCCTACATTAAACTATGGCTACACCTTC	CASSLICDRGPTLNYGYTF
NA	NA	TRBV11-2	TRBJ1-4	TGTGCCAGCAGCTTAGGTCGAGGGTGGTCTAATGAAAAACTGTTTTTT	CASSLGRGWSNEKLFF
NA	NA	TRBV7-3	TRBJ2-3	TGTGCCAGCAGCTATACAGGTTTCAGCACAGATACGCAGTATTTT	CASSYTGFSTDTQYF
NA	NA	TRBV7-2	TRBJ1-6	TGTGCCAGCAGCTTAGCGAGAATGGCCAGGGTTTTTTCACCCCTCCACTTT	CASSLARMARVFSPLHF
TRBD1	NA	TRBV7-4	TRBJ1-5	TGTGCCAGCAGCTTAGAGGACAGGCTCAATCAGCCCCAGCATTTT	CASSLEDRLNQPQHF
NA	NA	TRBV4-2	TRBJ2-2	TGTGCCGGCAGCCAAGATTTCGGAGGGACCGGGGAGCTGTTTTTT	CAGSQDFGGTGELFF
NA	few	TRBV6-1	TRBJ1-2	TGTGCCAGCAGTGGGCAATTGGGCTACACCTTC	CASSGQLGYTF
NA	NA	TRBV27	TRBJ2-5	TGTGCCAGCAGTGATTCCTCGGGGGGCCGGGAGACCCAGTACTTC	CASSDSSGGRETQYF
NA	few	TRBV5-5	TRBJ2-3	TGTGCCAGCAGCCCCATCGCCGCTACTAGCACAGATACGCAGTATTTT	CASSPIAATSTDTQYF
TRBD1	NA	TRBV6-5	TRBJ1-2	TGTGCCAGCAGTCCAGTAACAGGGGGCGGCTATGGCTACACCTTC	CASSPVTGGGYGYTF
TRBD1	NA	TRBV7-6	TRBJ2-7	TGTGCCAGCAGCTTTAGACAGGGTGTCCACGAGCAGTACTTC	CASSFRQGVHEQYF
NA	once	TRBV29-1	TRBJ2-7	TGCAGCGTTGCGAGACGGGACTACGAGCAGTACTTC	CSVARRDYEQYF
TRBD1	few	TRBV6-5	TRBJ1-2	TGTGCCAGCAGTCAACGACAGGGTGGAAGGACCTTC	CASSQRQGGRTF
TRBD1	NA	TRBV6-4	TRBJ1-6	TGTGCCAGCAGAACAACAGGGGACAGGGGTTCACCCCTCCACTTT	CASRTTGDRGSPLHF
TRBD1	NA	TRBV4-3	TRBJ1-1	TGCGCCAGCAGCCAAGGTTTGTGGACAGGAACTGAAGCTTTCTTT	CASSQGLWTGTEAFF
NA	NA	TRBV4-3	TRBJ1-2	TGCGCCAGCAGCCAAGATCTGGAGGGTAGTTTTGGCTACACCTTC	CASSQDLEGSFGYTF
TRBD1	NA	TRBV2	TRBJ1-4	TGTGCCAGCACCAGGGGGCAGGGCGGTGAAAAACTGTTTTTT	CASTRGQGGEKLFF